This T cell receptor beta chain was found in a study of shared clonotypes between healthy human individuals. It was across several immunoSEQ plates that each subset's genomic DNA was evenly split. This table comes from immunoSEQ multiplex PCR, and its TCRdb copy is limited to in-frame clones, with some not included. The repertoire consists of millions of clones, with roughly 92% occurring once and the leading ten covering 0.11% to 0.15%. Study-wide results and limits: Generally, estimated richness proved larger in naive subsets than it did in memory subsets. Among donors, the sharing of clonotypes was expected to be influenced by sequencing depth.

In the case of this clone: Its antigen remains unknown.

Per the germline V gene, CDR1 is SEHNR and CDR2 is FQNEAQ (reference sequence). Trimming removed 5 bases at V and 7 bases at J, with 11 bases between. This CDR3 has 13 residues. Partitioning of CD4+ cells yielded a CD45RA+ naive subset and a CD45RA-negative memory subset. The chain has TRBV7-9 and TRBJ1-4; D gene uncertain. The TCR was taken from a man younger than 35 in good health. The sample was naive CD4+ T cells sorted from blood. As to subset: CD45RA+ positively selected. CDR3 nucleotides: TGTGCCAGCAGCCCCAGCGGGAGTGAAAAACTGTTTTTT. This encodes CASSPSGSEKLFF.